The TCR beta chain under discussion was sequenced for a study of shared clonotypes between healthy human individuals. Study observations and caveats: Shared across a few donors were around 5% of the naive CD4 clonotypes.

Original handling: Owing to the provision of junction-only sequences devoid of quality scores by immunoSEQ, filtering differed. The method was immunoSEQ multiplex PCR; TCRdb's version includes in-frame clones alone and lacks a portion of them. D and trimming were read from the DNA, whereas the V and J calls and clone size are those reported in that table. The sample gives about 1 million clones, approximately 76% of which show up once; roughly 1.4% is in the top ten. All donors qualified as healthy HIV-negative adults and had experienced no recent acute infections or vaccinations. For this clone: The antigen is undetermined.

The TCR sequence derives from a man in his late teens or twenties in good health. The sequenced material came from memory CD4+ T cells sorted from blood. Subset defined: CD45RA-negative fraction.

CDR3 residues: CASVARGTENSPLHF. The CDR3 bases are TGTGCCAGCGTTGCCCGGGGGACGGAGAATTCACCCCTCCACTTT. The chain has TRBV2 and TRBJ1-6; a weak D match, TRBD1 (5 bases). Trimming cost V 8 bases and J 7 bases, with 18 bases left between them. This CDR3 region has 15 residues. Germline V gene sequence: CDR1 SNHLY, CDR2 FYNNEI.